This T cell receptor (beta chain) is drawn from a study of CD8 T cells in ankylosing spondylitis. From the 5' RACE reads, TCRdb called clonotypes with MiXCR, one entry per CDR3 protein. The sample contains around 250,000 distinct CDR3 sequences, under 35% of which appear only once. This clonotype was found a few times. This receptor was identified in a male donor with ankylosing spondylitis or in good health (not recorded which). The specimen sequenced was blood, either unsorted or a sorted T cell fraction (not recorded which).

The CDR3 region is CSARGWDGGSSYEQYF. In nucleotides, the CDR3 is TGCAGTGCAAGGGGGTGGGACGGGGGCAGCTCCTACGAGCAGTACTTC. The J gene is TRBJ2-7, the V gene TRBV20-1; D might be TRBD1 or TRBD2, each matching 6 bases. The CDR3 is 16 residues long. Germline CDR1 DFQATT, CDR2 SNEGSKA (reference sequence). With 6 bases removed from V and 0 bases from J, the gap between germline ends came to 21 bases.